This T cell receptor beta chain emerged from a study of shared clonotypes between healthy human individuals. About the study: CD4 naive and CD4 memory each took three plates per donor, while CD8 naive took two and CD8 memory one. Points from the study as a whole: Estimated richness values were generally larger in naive subsets than in memory subsets. Clonotype sharing among donors likely depends on sequencing depth.

The CDR3 consists of 13 residues. The V gene end was trimmed by 6 bases and the J gene end by 6 bases; junction bases not matched to a gene: 3. Germline CDR1 reads SNHLY; CDR2 reads FYNNEI. Subsets obtained from CD4+ cells comprised CD45RA+ naive and CD45RA-negative memory cells. Clones were sequenced by immunoSEQ multiplex PCR, and TCRdb holds only the in-frame ones, with some missing. The repertoire consists of over 950,000 clones, with 70% to 80% occurring once and the leading ten covering approximately 0.9%. About this clone itself: What it binds is unknown.

The sample comprised memory CD4+ T cells from PBMCs. Specified subset: CD45RA-negative fraction. The genes are TRBV2 and TRBJ1-2, with 11 positions matching TRBD1. The TCR sequence derives from a man aged 18 to 30 in good health. Some clones in this sample may be carry-over from other donors' samples. This chain's CDR3 is CASSGDRGNGYTF. The CDR3 coding sequence is TGTGCCAGCAGCGGGGACAGGGGGAATGGCTACACCTTC. Full variable domain (remainder filled in from reference TRBV2 and TRBJ1-2): EPEVTQTPSHQVTQMGQEVILRCVPISNHLYFYWYRQILGQKVEFLVSFYNNEISEKSEIFDDQFSVERPDGSNFTLKIRSTKLEDSAMYFCASSGDRGNGYTFGSGTRLTVV.